A selection of T cell receptor beta chains follows, all from one sample in a study of T cell responses to AZD1222 COVID-19 vaccine. Produced via immunoSEQ multiplex PCR; TCRdb's table is partial and in-frame only. Of some 130,000 clones listed, 70% to 90% are singletons. The sequences come from peripheral blood, collected on day 0 of AZD1222 vaccination. All receptors come from an adult in good health. Each CDR3 is given with its conserved first and last residue. The order of the fields is J gene, D gene, clone size, V gene, CDR3 DNA, CDR3 protein. The D gene is left open where the match is weak. Not every row has a clone size; where given, it reads once, few, many or a size class.

>TRBJ1-6|-|-|TRBV12-3/TRBV12-4
TGTGCCAGCAGTTTACTGAAAAATTCACCCCTCCACTTT
CASSLLKNSPLHF
>TRBJ2-7|-|-|TRBV7-9
TGTGCCAGCAGCCCCGGACCGTCCGAGCAGTACTTC
CASSPGPSEQYF
>TRBJ2-3|-|-|TRBV2
TGTGCCAGCAGTATTGGGTGGGATACGCAGTATTTT
CASSIGWDTQYF
>TRBJ1-6|-|-|TRBV27
TGTGCCAGCAGACTAACAGCCGAGGGTTCACCCCTCCACTTT
CASRLTAEGSPLHF
>TRBJ1-1|-|-|TRBV6-5
TGTGCCAGCAGTTTAGGACAGCGGTACACTGAAGCTTTCTTT
CASSLGQRYTEAFF
>TRBJ2-7|-|once|TRBV20-1
TGCAGTGCTGGGGAGTACGAGCAGTACTTC
CSAGEYEQYF
>TRBJ1-4|-|-|TRBV5-6
TGTGCCAGCAGCTTGGTGGGGGTAGGAGATGAAAAACTGTTTTTT
CASSLVGVGDEKLFF
>TRBJ1-6|-|-|TRBV9
TGTGCCAGCACCCCGGACCTTTATAATTCACCCCTCCACTTT
CASTPDLYNSPLHF
>TRBJ1-2|-|-|TRBV2
TGTGCCAGCAGTAGAGATATTAACTATGGCTACACCTTC
CASSRDINYGYTF
>TRBJ1-3|-|few|TRBV30
TGTGCCTGGAGTGAGGGTATCTCTGGAAACACCATATATTTT
CAWSEGISGNTIYF
>TRBJ1-3|-|-|TRBV13
TGTGCCAGCAGCCTGGACAGAGGAAACACCATATATTTT
CASSLDRGNTIYF
>TRBJ2-3|-|-|TRBV29-1
TGCAGCGTGGGGATTGCAAGATTGGCGGATACGCAGTATTTT
CSVGIARLADTQYF
>TRBJ1-1|-|-|TRBV7-9
TGTGCCAGCAGCTTAGGTTCTATACAAAGTCGGACTGAAGCTTTCTTT
CASSLGSIQSRTEAFF
>TRBJ1-1|-|-|TRBV29-1
TGCAGCGTAGGACCGGGACGGTCCGCGGTCACTGAAGCTTTCTTT
CSVGPGRSAVTEAFF
>TRBJ1-5|TRBD1|-|TRBV6-6
TGTGCCAGCAGTGGGGACAGGGGATATAATCAGCCCCAGCATTTT
CASSGDRGYNQPQHF
>TRBJ1-2|-|once|TRBV10-2
TGCGCCATTAGGGACAACTCTAACTATGGCTACACCTTC
CAIRDNSNYGYTF
>TRBJ1-4|TRBD1|-|TRBV25-1
TGTGCCAGCAGTGTTGGAGGGACAGGGGTCGAAAAACTGTTTTTT
CASSVGGTGVEKLFF
>TRBJ1-5|-|-|TRBV3-1/TRBV3-2
TGTGCCAGCAGCCAAGATCGCGGCCAGCCCCAGCATTTT
CASSQDRGQPQHF
>TRBJ1-1|-|once|TRBV30
TGTGCCGGAAGGACGGACATGAACACTGAAGCTTTCTTT
CAGRTDMNTEAFF
>TRBJ2-1|TRBD1|-|TRBV6-5
TGTGCCAGCAGCCACGGACAGGGTGTCAACAATGAGCAGTTCTTC
CASSHGQGVNNEQFF
>TRBJ2-3|-|-|TRBV28
TGTGCCAGCAGCTCTGAGACAGATACGCAGTATTTT
CASSSETDTQYF
>TRBJ2-5|-|-|TRBV5-4
TGTGCCAGCAGCTTCGGCGGGCAAGAGACCCAGTACTTC
CASSFGGQETQYF
>TRBJ2-7|-|-|TRBV7-6
TGTGCCAGCAGCTTAAACCCGACTCCTTCCTACGAGCAGTACTTC
CASSLNPTPSYEQYF
>TRBJ1-2|-|-|TRBV19
TGTGCCAGTAGTATAGCAGGGCTATCCTATGGCTACACCTTC
CASSIAGLSYGYTF
>TRBJ2-5|-|-|TRBV12-3/TRBV12-4
TGTGCCAGCAGTTTGGGGGGACAAGAGACCCAGTACTTC
CASSLGGQETQYF
>TRBJ2-1|TRBD2|-|TRBV11-3
TGTGCCAGCAGCATTAGCGGGGGCTCCTACAATGAGCAGTTCTTC
CASSISGGSYNEQFF
>TRBJ1-2|TRBD1|-|TRBV25-1
TGTGCCAGCAGTGATCCACTGACAGGGGAGGATGGCTACACCTTC
CASSDPLTGEDGYTF
>TRBJ2-1|-|-|TRBV7-3
TGTGCCAGCAGCGTAACAGGGTACAATGAGCAGTTCTTC
CASSVTGYNEQFF
>TRBJ1-2|TRBD1|-|TRBV25-1
TGTGCCAGCAGTTGGACAGGCGATGGCTACACCTTC
CASSWTGDGYTF
>TRBJ1-2|-|-|TRBV27
TGTGCCAGCAGTTTAAGTCGGGGGGGCGCGGATGGCTACACCTTC
CASSLSRGGADGYTF
>TRBJ1-2|-|-|TRBV18
TGTGCCAGCTCACCTAGGGACACGATCTATGGCTACACCTTC
CASSPRDTIYGYTF
>TRBJ1-5|-|-|TRBV19
TGTGCCAGTAGTATCATAGGGATTCTTCAGCCCCAGCATTTT
CASSIIGILQPQHF
>TRBJ2-1|TRBD1|-|TRBV24-1
TGTGCCACCAGTGAGTCGGGACAGGGTATTAATGAGCAGTTCTTC
CATSESGQGINEQFF
>TRBJ2-4|-|-|TRBV28
TGTGCCAGCAGTTTGGAGGGCCAGGAAAACATTCAGTACTTC
CASSLEGQENIQYF
>TRBJ1-3|-|-|TRBV10-2
TGCGCCAGCACAGGGGCTGTTCGTCAAGTAACCTCTGGAAACACCATATATTTT
CASTGAVRQVTSGNTIYF
>TRBJ1-1|TRBD1|-|TRBV7-9
TGTGCCAGCAGCCTACAGGGGTTGGGGACTGAAGCTTTCTTT
CASSLQGLGTEAFF
>TRBJ2-5|TRBD2|-|TRBV19
TGTGCCAGTAACGCCGGGGGGTACCAAGAGACCCAGTACTTC
CASNAGGYQETQYF
>TRBJ1-1|-|-|TRBV28
TGTGCCAGCAGTTTATGGGGAAATACTGAAGCTTTCTTT
CASSLWGNTEAFF
>TRBJ2-2|TRBD1|-|TRBV18
TGTGCCAGCTCACAAGGGACAGGGCCTTTCACCGGGGAGCTGTTTTTT
CASSQGTGPFTGELFF
>TRBJ1-6|-|-|TRBV7-2
TGTGCCAGCAGCTTAAGACCGGCCAAGGGCTCCCCAGATAATTCACCCCTCCACTTT
CASSLRPAKGSPDNSPLHF
>TRBJ1-1|TRBD1|-|TRBV7-3
TGTGCCAGCAGTTCAACAGGGGGTAACACTGAAGCTTTCTTT
CASSSTGGNTEAFF
>TRBJ1-1|-|-|TRBV9
TGTGCCAGCAGCCCCCCCGTGGGGGCGAACACTGAAGCTTTCTTT
CASSPPVGANTEAFF
>TRBJ1-4|TRBD1|-|TRBV18
TGTGCCAGCTCGCAAGTTGAGGGGGCGGAAAAACTGTTTTTT
CASSQVEGAEKLFF
>TRBJ1-1|-|few|TRBV29-1
TGCAGCGTTGAGATTCATGCGGGGAACACTGAAGCTTTCTTT
CSVEIHAGNTEAFF
>TRBJ2-7|-|once|TRBV4-2
TGTGCCAGCAGCCAAGATCAGTACGCTTCCTACGAGCAGTACTTC
CASSQDQYASYEQYF
>TRBJ2-7|TRBD1|once|TRBV7-9
TGTGCCAGCAGCTTAGGGACAGGGATCCACGAGCAGTACTTC
CASSLGTGIHEQYF
>TRBJ1-4|-|-|TRBV5-1
TGCGCCAGCAGCTTGAGGGGTCCAACTAATGAAAAACTGTTTTTT
CASSLRGPTNEKLFF
>TRBJ2-2|-|-|TRBV10-1
TGCGCCAGTAGCAGGCCCACCGGGGAGCTGTTTTTT
CASSRPTGELFF
>TRBJ2-2|-|-|TRBV10-2
TGCGCCAGCAGACAGGGACTATTGCACACCGGGGAGCTGTTTTTT
CASRQGLLHTGELFF
>TRBJ1-1|-|-|TRBV29-1
TGCAGCGGTACCCTGGAAACTGAAGCTTTCTTT
CSGTLETEAFF
>TRBJ2-7|TRBD2|-|TRBV12-3/TRBV12-4
TGTGCCAGCAGAGCGGGGGGGGACTACGAGCAGTACTTC
CASRAGGDYEQYF
>TRBJ1-3|-|-|TRBV5-4
TGTGCCAGCAGCTGGGGTCTGTCTGGAAACACCATATATTTT
CASSWGLSGNTIYF
>TRBJ1-1|TRBD1|-|TRBV7-3
TGTGCCAGCAGCGTGACAGGGGGCACTGAAGCTTTCTTT
CASSVTGGTEAFF
>TRBJ1-2|-|-|TRBV5-1
TGCGCCAGCAGCTGGTCGGGGGCCGATGGCTACACCTTC
CASSWSGADGYTF